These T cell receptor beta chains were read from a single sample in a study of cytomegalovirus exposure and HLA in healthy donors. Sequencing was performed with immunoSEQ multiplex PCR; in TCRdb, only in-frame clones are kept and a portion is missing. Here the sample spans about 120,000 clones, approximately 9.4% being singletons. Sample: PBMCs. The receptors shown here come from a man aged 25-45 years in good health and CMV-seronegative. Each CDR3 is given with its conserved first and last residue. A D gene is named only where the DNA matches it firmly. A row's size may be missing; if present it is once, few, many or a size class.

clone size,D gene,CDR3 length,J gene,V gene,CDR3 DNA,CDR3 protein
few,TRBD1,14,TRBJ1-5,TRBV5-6,TGTGCCAGCAGCTTAAGGCAGGGGGGTCAGCCCCAGCATTTT,CASSLRQGGQPQHF
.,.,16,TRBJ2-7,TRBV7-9,TGTGCCAGCAGCTTAGCCGGTCGACAGAGGCCACCCGAGCAGTACTTC,CASSLAGRQRPPEQYF
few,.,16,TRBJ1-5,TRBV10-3,TGTGCCATCAGTGAAAACCTTGGAGGAGGCAATCAGCCCCAGCATTTT,CAISENLGGGNQPQHF
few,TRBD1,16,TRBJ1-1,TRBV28,TGTGCCAGCAGTTTACACGCCGGGACAGCTAACACTGAAGCTTTCTTT,CASSLHAGTANTEAFF
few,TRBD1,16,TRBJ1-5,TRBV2,TGTGCCAGCAGTGACATGGGACAGGGGACGAAATGGTCCCAGCATTTT,CASSDMGQGTKWSQHF
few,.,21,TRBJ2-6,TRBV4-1,TGCGCCAGCAGCCAAGATCTTATGACTCCCGGAAGGATATCTGGGGCCAACGTCCTGACTTTC,CASSQDLMTPGRISGANVLTF
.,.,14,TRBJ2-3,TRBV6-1,TGTGCCAGCAGTGGCAGGGTGAGCACAGATACGCAGTATTTT,CASSGRVSTDTQYF
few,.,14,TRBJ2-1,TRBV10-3,TGTGCCATCAGTGAGGGTAACAGGGCTGGTGAGCAGTTCTTC,CAISEGNRAGEQFF
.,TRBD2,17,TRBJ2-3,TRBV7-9,TGTGCCAGCAGCTTAGCGGGCGGACTAGCGGGGGGGAATACGCAGTATTTT,CASSLAGGLAGGNTQYF
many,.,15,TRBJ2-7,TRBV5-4,TGTGCCAGCAGTTCTACCGGGACAAGCTCCTACGAGCAGTACTTC,CASSSTGTSSYEQYF
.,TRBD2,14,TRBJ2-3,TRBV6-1,TGTGCCATGGGACTAGCGGCTAGCACAGATACGCAGTATTTT,CAMGLAASTDTQYF
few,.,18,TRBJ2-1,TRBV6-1,TGTGCCAGCAGTGAAGAGCTATCCCTGGCGGGGAACTACAATGAGCAGTTCTTC,CASSEELSLAGNYNEQFF
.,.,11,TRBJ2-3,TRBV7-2,TGTGCCAGCAGCCTCAGGGGTACGCAGTATTTT,CASSLRGTQYF
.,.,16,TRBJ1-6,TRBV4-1,TGCGCCAGCAGCGGTCTTACGGACAACCGGGCTTCACCCCTCCACTTT,CASSGLTDNRASPLHF
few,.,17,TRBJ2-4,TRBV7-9,TGTGCCAGCAGCCCGGGAGTTGCGGAGTTAGCCAAAAACATTCAGTACTTC,CASSPGVAELAKNIQYF
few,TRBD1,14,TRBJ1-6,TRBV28,TGTGCCAGCACCTGGGGACAGCGGAATTCACCCCTCCACTTT,CASTWGQRNSPLHF
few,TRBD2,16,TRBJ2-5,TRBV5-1,TGCGCCAGCAGCGGAGGGACTAGCGGGCCAAAAGAGACCCAGTACTTC,CASSGGTSGPKETQYF
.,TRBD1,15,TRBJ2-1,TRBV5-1,TGCGCCAGCAGCAAGGACAGGGCTTACGCGAGTGAGCAGTTCTTC,CASSKDRAYASEQFF
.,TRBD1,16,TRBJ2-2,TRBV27,TGTGCCAGCAGCAGGACAGGGAAGCGGGACACCGGGGAGCTGTTTTTT,CASSRTGKRDTGELFF
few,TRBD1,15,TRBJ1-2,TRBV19,TGTGCCAGTATGACTCGGGACAGGGCCAACTATGGCTACACCTTC,CASMTRDRANYGYTF
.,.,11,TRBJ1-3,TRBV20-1,TGCAGTGCTCAGAATGGAAACACCATATATTTT,CSAQNGNTIYF
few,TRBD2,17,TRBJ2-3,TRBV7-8,TGTGCCAGCAGCAACCTCATGCGGGAGAGTGGGACAGATACGCAGTATTTT,CASSNLMRESGTDTQYF
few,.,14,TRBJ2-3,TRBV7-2,TGTGCCAGCAGCTCACGGACAGGCACAGATACGCAGTATTTT,CASSSRTGTDTQYF
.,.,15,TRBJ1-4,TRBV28,TGTGCCAGCAGTATCGGATCAGGGGTAAATGAAAAACTGTTTTTT,CASSIGSGVNEKLFF
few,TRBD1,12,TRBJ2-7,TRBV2,TGTGCCAGCGGCCGGACAGGGGCGAGCTCGTACTTC,CASGRTGASSYF
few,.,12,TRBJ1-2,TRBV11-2,TGTGCCAGCAGTGAAGAAGGAGGTGGCTACACCTTC,CASSEEGGGYTF
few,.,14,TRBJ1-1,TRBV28,TGTGCCAGCAGTCGTTTGACAGGCCGGGCTGAAGCTTTCTTT,CASSRLTGRAEAFF
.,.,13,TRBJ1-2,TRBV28,TGTGCCAGCAATCGGGAGGGCAACTATGGCTACACCTTC,CASNREGNYGYTF
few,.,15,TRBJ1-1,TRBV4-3,TGCGCCAGCAGCCAAGATTTCGGGGAGGACACTGAAGCTTTCTTT,CASSQDFGEDTEAFF
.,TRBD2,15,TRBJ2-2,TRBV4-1,TGCGCCAGCAGCCAGACTACTAGCGGGGGCGGGGAGCTGTTTTTT,CASSQTTSGGGELFF
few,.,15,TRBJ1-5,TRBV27,TGTGCCAGCAGTTTGGAGGGGAGGAGCAATCAGCCCCAGCATTTT,CASSLEGRSNQPQHF
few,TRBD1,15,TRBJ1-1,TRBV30,TGTGCCTGGAGTGTCATGGGGACAGGGGGTCAGGGAGCTTTCTTT,CAWSVMGTGGQGAFF
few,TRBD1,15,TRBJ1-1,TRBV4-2,TGTGCCAGCAGCCAATACGACAGGGGAAACACTGAAGCTTTCTTT,CASSQYDRGNTEAFF
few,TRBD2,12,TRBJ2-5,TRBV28,TGTGCCAGCATCGGGGGGAAAGAGACCCAGTACTTC,CASIGGKETQYF
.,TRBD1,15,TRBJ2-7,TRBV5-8,TGTGCCAGCAGCCCCCGGACAGGAAAGACCTACGAGCAGTACTTC,CASSPRTGKTYEQYF
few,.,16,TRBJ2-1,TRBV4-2,TGTGCCAGCAGCCAAGAAATTAGTCGTACCTACAATGAGCAGTTCTTC,CASSQEISRTYNEQFF
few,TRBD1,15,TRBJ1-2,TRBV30,TGTGCCTGGAGTACAGGACAGGGAGATTATGCGGGCTACACCTTC,CAWSTGQGDYAGYTF